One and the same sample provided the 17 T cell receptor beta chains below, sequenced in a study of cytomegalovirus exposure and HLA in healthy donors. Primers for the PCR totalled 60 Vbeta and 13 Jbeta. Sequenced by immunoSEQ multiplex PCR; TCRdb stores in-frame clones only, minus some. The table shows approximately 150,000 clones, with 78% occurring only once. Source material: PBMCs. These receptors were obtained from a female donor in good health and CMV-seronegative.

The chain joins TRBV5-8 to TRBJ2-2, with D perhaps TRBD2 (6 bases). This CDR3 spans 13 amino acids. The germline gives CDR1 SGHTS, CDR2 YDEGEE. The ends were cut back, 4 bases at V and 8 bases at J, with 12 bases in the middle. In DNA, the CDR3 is TGTGCCAGCAGCCTGACTAGTCGGGGGGAGCTGTTTTTT. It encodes CASSLTSRGELFF.

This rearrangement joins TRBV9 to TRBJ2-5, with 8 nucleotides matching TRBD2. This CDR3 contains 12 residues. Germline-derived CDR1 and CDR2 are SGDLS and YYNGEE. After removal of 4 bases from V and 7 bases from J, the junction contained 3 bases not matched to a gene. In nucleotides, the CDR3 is TGTGCCAGCAGCCCCGGGGGGGGGACCCAGTACTTC. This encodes CASSPGGGTQYF.

This chain's CDR3 is CASSESIAGSRNEQFF. CDR3 DNA: TGCGCCAGCAGTGAGTCGATAGCGGGGAGTCGGAATGAGCAGTTCTTC. This rearrangement joins TRBV10-1 to TRBJ2-1; TRBD2 matches 8 bases. CDR3 length equals 16 residues. J gave up 7 bases and V 0 bases, and 8 bases lay outside the gene matches. Germline V gives CDR1 WNHNN, CDR2 SYGVQD (reference sequence).

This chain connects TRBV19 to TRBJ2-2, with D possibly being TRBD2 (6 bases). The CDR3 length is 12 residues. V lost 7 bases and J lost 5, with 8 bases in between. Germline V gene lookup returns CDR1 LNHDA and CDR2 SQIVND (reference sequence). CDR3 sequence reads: CASTAGTGELFF. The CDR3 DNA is TGTGCCAGTACCGCGGGAACCGGGGAGCTGTTTTTT. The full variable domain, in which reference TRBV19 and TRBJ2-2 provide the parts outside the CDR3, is DGGITQSPKYLFRKEGQNVTLSCEQNLNHDAMYWYRQDPGQGLRLIYYSQIVNDFQKGDIAEGYSVSREKKESFPLTVTSAQKNPTAFYLCASTAGTGELFFGEGSRLTVL.

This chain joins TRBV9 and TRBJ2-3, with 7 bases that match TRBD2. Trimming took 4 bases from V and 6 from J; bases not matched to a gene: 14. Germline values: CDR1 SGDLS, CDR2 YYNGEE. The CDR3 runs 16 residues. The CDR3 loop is CASSMGTTTGADTQYF. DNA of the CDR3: TGTGCCAGCAGCATGGGGACTACCACGGGAGCCGATACGCAGTATTTT.

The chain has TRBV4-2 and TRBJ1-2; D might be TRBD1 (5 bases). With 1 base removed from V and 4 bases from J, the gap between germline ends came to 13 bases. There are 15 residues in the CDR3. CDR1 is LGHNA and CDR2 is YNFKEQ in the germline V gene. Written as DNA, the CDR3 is TGTGCCAGCAGCCAAGGGGGCGCCTCTGTCTATGGCTACACCTTC. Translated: CASSQGGASVYGYTF.

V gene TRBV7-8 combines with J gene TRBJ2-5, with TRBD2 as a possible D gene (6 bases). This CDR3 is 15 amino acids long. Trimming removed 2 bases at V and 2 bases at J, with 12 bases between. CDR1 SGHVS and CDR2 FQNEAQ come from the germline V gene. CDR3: CASSLIGGLQETQYF. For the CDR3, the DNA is TGTGCCAGCAGCTTAATCGGGGGTTTGCAAGAGACCCAGTACTTC.

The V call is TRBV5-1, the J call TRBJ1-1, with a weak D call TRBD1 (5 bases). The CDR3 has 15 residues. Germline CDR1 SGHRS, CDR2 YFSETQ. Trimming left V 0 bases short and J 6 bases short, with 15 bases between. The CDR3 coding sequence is TGCGCCAGCAGCTTGGGGCAGGGAATTAACCCTGAAGCTTTCTTT. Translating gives CASSLGQGINPEAFF.

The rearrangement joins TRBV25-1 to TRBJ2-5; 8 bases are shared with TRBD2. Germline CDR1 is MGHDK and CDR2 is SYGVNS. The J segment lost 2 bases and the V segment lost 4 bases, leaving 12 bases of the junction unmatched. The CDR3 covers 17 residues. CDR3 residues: CASSVSGGVFAQETQYF. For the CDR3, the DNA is TGTGCCAGCAGTGTGTCGGGGGGGGTATTCGCTCAAGAGACCCAGTACTTC.

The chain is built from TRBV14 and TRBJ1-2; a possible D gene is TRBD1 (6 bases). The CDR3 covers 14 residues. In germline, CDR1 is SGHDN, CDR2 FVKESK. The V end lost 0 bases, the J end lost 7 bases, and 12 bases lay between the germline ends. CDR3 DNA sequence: TGTGCCAGCAGCCAAGATGCCAGGGGAACTGGCTACACCTTC. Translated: CASSQDARGTGYTF.

The CDR3 spells CAWSALLYGYTF. CDR3 nucleotides: TGTGCCTGGAGTGCTCTCCTCTATGGCTACACCTTC. The V and J genes are TRBV30 and TRBJ1-2, with D unresolved. V lost 1 base to trimming and J lost 4 bases, with 7 bases between them. Germline assignment: CDR1 GTSNPN and CDR2 SVGIG (reference sequence). The CDR3 spans 12 residues.

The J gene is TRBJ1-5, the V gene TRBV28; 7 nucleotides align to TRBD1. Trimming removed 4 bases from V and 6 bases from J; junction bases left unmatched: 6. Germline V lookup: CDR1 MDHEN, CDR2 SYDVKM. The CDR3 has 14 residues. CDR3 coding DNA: TGTGCCAGCAGTTCACAGGGGCGGGGTCAGCCCCAGCATTTT. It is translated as CASSSQGRGQPQHF.

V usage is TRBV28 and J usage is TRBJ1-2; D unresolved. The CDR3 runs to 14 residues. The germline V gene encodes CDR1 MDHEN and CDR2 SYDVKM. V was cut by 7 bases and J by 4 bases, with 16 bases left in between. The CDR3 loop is CASNSHEPGYGYTF. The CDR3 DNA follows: TGTGCCAGCAACTCTCACGAGCCCGGCTATGGCTACACCTTC.

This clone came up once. CDR3: CASTGSAYEQYF. CDR3 in DNA: TGTGCCAGCACAGGGTCCGCCTACGAGCAGTACTTC. This chain joins TRBV28 and TRBJ2-7, with D possibly TRBD1 on 5 matching bases. The CDR3 consists of 12 residues. The germline V and J ends were trimmed by 7 bases and 2 bases, with 9 bases remaining between them. Germline loops: CDR1 MDHEN, CDR2 SYDVKM.

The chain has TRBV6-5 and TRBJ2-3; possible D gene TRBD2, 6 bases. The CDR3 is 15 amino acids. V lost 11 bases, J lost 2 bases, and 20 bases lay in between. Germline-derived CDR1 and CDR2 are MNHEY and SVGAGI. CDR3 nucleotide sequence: TGTGCCGCTAAACCGAGGGCGGGGCCCACAGATACGCAGTATTTT. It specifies CAAKPRAGPTDTQYF.

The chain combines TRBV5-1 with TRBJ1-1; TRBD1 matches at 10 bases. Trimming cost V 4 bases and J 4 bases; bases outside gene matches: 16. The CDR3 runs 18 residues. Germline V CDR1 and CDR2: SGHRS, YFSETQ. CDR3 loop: CASSLLPSGQGIATEAFF. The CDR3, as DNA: TGCGCCAGCAGCCTACTCCCATCGGGACAGGGGATCGCCACTGAAGCTTTCTTT.

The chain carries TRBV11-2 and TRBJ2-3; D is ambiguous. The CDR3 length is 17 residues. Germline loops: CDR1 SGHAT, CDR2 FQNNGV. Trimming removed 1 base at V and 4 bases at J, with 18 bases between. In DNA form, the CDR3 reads TGTGCCAGCAGCTTAGTTCCCAGTATTGGTATCCCAGATACGCAGTATTTT. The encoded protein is CASSLVPSIGIPDTQYF.